This entry lists 4 T cell receptor delta chains sequenced from one sample in a study of gamma-delta T cells after stem cell transplantation. TCRdb applied CATT to the RT-PCR reads for clone calling. The table shows over 2,000 delta-chain clones, with approximately 32% occurring only once. The sample taken for sequencing was gamma-delta T cells. The origin of the receptors is a human donor. It is not recorded whose cells these are; they may come from a transplant donor.

This clone was counted a few times. The amino acid sequence in TCRdb belongs to a much larger clone and departs from this DNA's translation at residue 7, likely a sequencing read error; the sequence shown is translated from the DNA. The rearrangement links TRDV2 to TRDJ1; the D is unclear. Germline loops: CDR1 GEAIGNYY, CDR2 EKD. V lost 1 base, J lost 3 bases, and 35 bases lay in between. The CDR3 contains 22 residues. CDR3 sequence: CACDTLRGIMAGPIRVPDKLIF. The CDR3 DNA sequence: TGTGCCTGTGACACTCTGCGGGGTATCATGGCTGGACCCATTCGTGTTCCCGATAAACTCATCTTT.

V usage is TRDV1 and J usage is TRDJ1; D is possibly TRDD3 (5 bases). Trimming stripped 4 bases from V and 5 bases from J, with 17 bases between. The germline V gene has CDR1 TSWWSYY and CDR2 QGS. The CDR3 loop spans 15 amino acids. The CDR3 loop is CALGGLLNLGDKLIF. The DNA for the CDR3 is TGTGCTCTTGGGGGACTACTCAACTTGGGGGATAAACTCATCTTT.

About this clone itself: TCRdb shows a much larger clone's protein in place of this DNA's translation, and the two differ at residue 4, likely through a read error; the protein shown is translated from the DNA. The V gene is TRDV2, the J gene TRDJ1, with 12 nucleotides matching TRDD3. The CDR3 has 18 amino acids. Germline CDR1 is GEAIGNYY and CDR2 is EKD. Losses at the gene ends were 5 bases for V and 3 bases for J; bases not matched to a gene: 15. This CDR3 reads CACGKLGDTREAADKLIF. CDR3 DNA: TGTGCCTGTGGCAAACTGGGGGATACACGGGAGGCGGCCGATAAACTCATCTTT.

The gene calls are TRDV1 and TRDJ1, with D perhaps TRDD2 or TRDD3 (5 bases each). V was shortened by 3 bases and J by 2 bases, with 34 bases between the two germline ends. The germline gives CDR1 TSWWSYY, CDR2 QGS. CDR3 length: 22 amino acids. The CDR3 loop is CALGEGGLLLPVTGSPTDKLIF. The CDR3 DNA sequence: TGTGCTCTTGGGGAGGGGGGGCTTCTTCTTCCGGTGACGGGGTCTCCGACCGATAAACTCATCTTT.